What follows is one T cell receptor beta chain and its context. What it binds is unknown. Deep was the level used in running the assay. Sequencing was performed with immunoSEQ multiplex PCR; in TCRdb, only in-frame clones are kept and a portion is missing. The sample holds over 2,000,000 clones, 90% to 95% seen once. CDR1 and CDR2 (germline): MDHEN, SYDVKM. The CDR3 has 13 residues. V was trimmed by 3 bases and J by 1 base, leaving 6 bases between them. Only CD45RO-negative cells positively selected for CCR7 counted as naive CD8 cells, so terminally differentiated effector memory CD45RA+ cells were excluded. The data were obtained in a study of shared clonotypes between healthy human individuals. Study-level information: Plates per donor: three CD4 naive, three CD4 memory, two CD8 naive, one CD8 memory.

Broader study findings: Sampling used blood alone; tissue repertoires probably differ.

The TCR sequence derives from a man between 18 and 29 years old in good health. Some clones in this sample may be carry-over from other donors' samples. Sequencing was done on a sample of naive CD8+ T cells from PBMCs. The chain employs TRBV28 and TRBJ1-1; D not resolved. DNA of the CDR3: TGTGCCAGCAGTTTGATATCGAACACTGAAGCTTTCTTT. Its protein is CASSLISNTEAFF.